This T cell receptor beta chain appears in the sequencing data of a study of CD8 T cells in Susac syndrome. This CDR3 contains 12 residues. V trimming: 3 bases; J trimming: 5 bases; junction bases outside the gene matches: 1. Germline values: CDR1 KGHSH, CDR2 LQKENI. This clonotype was detected a few times. It was with random hexamers that 0.5 to 1 ug RNA was reverse transcribed. Each CDR3 protein is one row after TCRdb ran MiXCR on the immunoSEQ multiplex PCR reads. The profile shows roughly 180,000 distinct CDR3 sequences, approximately 95% of them singletons. Sequencing of TCR beta was performed on blood CD8+ T cells and on blood CD4+ T cells. In contrast to the negatively isolated CD8+ and CD4+ T cells, TEMRA cells were FACS-enriched.

The clonotype was recovered from a human donor in good health. The chain recombines TRBV18 with TRBJ2-7; TRBD2 matches 7 bases. Sample: CD4+ T cells from PBMCs. The CDR3 region is CASSPGGDEQYF. In DNA, the CDR3 is TGTGCCAGCTCACCGGGAGGGGACGAGCAGTACTTC.